These 15 T cell receptor beta chains were sequenced from one sample in a study of Ad26.COV2.S vaccination and SARS-CoV-2 variants. Method: immunoSEQ multiplex PCR; TCRdb's copy keeps in-frame clones and lacks some. The sample has about 380,000 clones; under 90% are singletons. Specified treatment: 15 to 20 received Ad26.COV2.S at low or high dose, single or two shots; five or six received placebo; per-sample allocation not given. Sampling was done on day 63 after the first vaccine or placebo injection. The sequenced sample was peripheral blood, obtained in a trial of Ad26.COV2.S vaccine versus placebo. The receptors stem from a person between 18 and 60 years old who received the Ad26.COV2.S COVID-19 vaccine or a placebo.

This sequence joins TRBV3-1 (or the pseudogene TRBV3-2) and TRBJ1-6; D gene uncertain. The V gene's germline CDR1 is LGHDT and CDR2 YNNKEL (reference sequence). V was trimmed by 1 base and J by 9 bases, leaving 10 bases between them. The CDR3 has 14 amino acids. The CDR3 loop reads CASSQARRGSPLHF. CDR3 sequence (DNA): TGTGCCAGCAGCCAAGCGCGCCGGGGTTCACCCCTCCACTTT.

The rearrangement uses TRBV19 and TRBJ2-5; D is undetermined. V was pared by 1 base and J by 5 bases, with 32 bases between. This CDR3 contains 21 residues. The germline CDR1 and CDR2 sequences are LNHDA and SQIVND (reference sequence). The CDR3 loop is CASSIGSQRAALAMLGETQYF. CDR3 nucleotide sequence: TGTGCCAGTAGTATAGGAAGTCAAAGGGCAGCCCTTGCGATGTTGGGGGAGACCCAGTACTTC.

J is TRBJ1-1 and V is TRBV7-3, with TRBD1 identical over 12 bases. V was pared by 4 bases and J by 2 bases, with 2 bases of the junction left unmatched. Germline V CDR1 and CDR2: SGHTA, FQGTGA. The CDR3 contains 15 residues. In DNA form, the CDR3 reads TGTGCCAGCAGCTGGGGACAGGGGGCAAACACTGAAGCTTTCTTT. Protein sequence: CASSWGQGANTEAFF.

The chain combines TRBV2 with TRBJ2-6, with 8 bases lining up with TRBD1. This CDR3 comprises 19 residues. Germline V CDR1 and CDR2: SNHLY, FYNNEI. J was trimmed by 0 bases and V by 3 bases; bases with no gene match: 10. CDR3 residues: CASSETWGQVFSGANVLTF. CDR3 in DNA: TGTGCCAGCAGTGAGACGTGGGGACAGGTTTTCTCTGGGGCCAACGTCCTGACTTTC.

The table lists this clone with a few counts. This chain links TRBV20-1 with TRBJ1-2, with D uncertain. The CDR3 has 12 residues. Per the germline V gene, CDR1 is DFQATT and CDR2 is SNEGSKA (reference sequence). V was clipped by 3 bases and J by 2 bases, with 7 bases between them. DNA for the CDR3: TGCAGTGCTAGTTCTGCGAACTATGGCTACACCTTC. The encoded protein is CSASSANYGYTF.

About this clone: Other DNA sequences of this sample code for an identical CDR3. The chain uses TRBV4-1 and TRBJ1-2; D uncertain. Germline CDR1 reads MGHRA; CDR2 reads YSYEKL. The CDR3 length is 12 residues. The germline V and J ends were trimmed by 1 base and 2 bases, with 2 bases remaining between them. CDR3 amino acids: CASSQGNYGYTF. CDR3 DNA sequence: TGCGCCAGCAGCCAAGGGAACTATGGCTACACCTTC.

The chain employs TRBV5-1 and TRBJ1-6; TRBD1 is a possible D gene (6 bases). The CDR3 is made up of 17 amino acids. The germline V gene encodes CDR1 SGHRS and CDR2 YFSETQ. V was shortened by 5 bases and J by 6 bases, with 21 bases between the two germline ends. The CDR3 here is CASSLSPGQGFNSPLHF. The CDR3 bases are TGCGCCAGCAGTCTCAGTCCGGGTCAGGGGTTTAATTCACCCCTCCACTTT.

This chain links TRBV18 with TRBJ1-1; the match to TRBD1 covers 8 bases. V lost 4 bases, J lost 1 base, and 17 bases stayed unmatched. Germline CDR1 is KGHSH and CDR2 is LQKENI. This CDR3 is built from 19 residues. The CDR3 DNA reads TGTGCCAGCTCACAGTACGCCGGGACAGGTCTTATTGGGAACACTGAAGCTTTCTTT. Its translation: CASSQYAGTGLIGNTEAFF.

This clone is a singleton in its sample. The genes are TRBV7-8 and TRBJ1-6, with D perhaps matching TRBD1 (5 bases). With 3 bases removed from V and 0 bases from J, the gap between germline ends came to 12 bases. Germline assignment: CDR1 SGHVS and CDR2 FQNEAQ. This CDR3 is built from 17 residues. The CDR3 region has the DNA TGTGCCAGCAGCTTGGTAGGGGCCGGCTCCTATAATTCACCCCTCCACTTT. It encodes CASSLVGAGSYNSPLHF.

The chain recombines TRBV25-1 with TRBJ1-2; TRBD1 agrees at 10 bases. The CDR3 consists of 14 residues. J gave up 4 bases and V 6 bases, and 5 bases lay outside the gene matches. Germline loops: CDR1 MGHDK, CDR2 SYGVNS. The CDR3 DNA is TGTGCCAGCAGGAAAGGGACAGGGGCCTATGGCTACACCTTC. This codes for CASRKGTGAYGYTF.

This clone was detected once. The genes are TRBV11-2 and TRBJ2-5; 8 bases line up with TRBD2. The CDR3 is made up of 15 amino acids. Unmatched junction bases numbered 6, after V lost 2 bases and J lost 4 bases. Germline V CDR1 and CDR2: SGHAT, FQNNGV. CDR3 in DNA: TGTGCCAGCAGCTTATACGGGGGGGAGGCAGAGACCCAGTACTTC. Residues: CASSLYGGEAETQYF.

The chain joins TRBV11-2 to TRBJ2-1, with D possibly TRBD2 on 6 matching bases. The germline gives CDR1 SGHAT, CDR2 FQNNGV. CDR3 size: 13 residues. V dropped 7 bases and J dropped 6 bases, with 13 bases sitting between them. CDR3 loop: CASTLGRGNEQFF. CDR3 nucleotides: TGTGCCAGCACCCTGGGGCGGGGCAATGAGCAGTTCTTC.

V usage is TRBV15 and J usage is TRBJ2-1, with 11 bases matching TRBD2. This CDR3 spans 19 amino acids. Germline CDR1 LNHNV, CDR2 YYDKDF (reference sequence). V was clipped by 1 base and J by 4 bases; unmatched bases: 12. The CDR3 loop reads CATSRVAPGSGGVYNEQFF. The CDR3 coding sequence is TGTGCCACCAGCAGAGTGGCCCCAGGTAGCGGGGGGGTATACAATGAGCAGTTCTTC. Variable domain in full (rest from reference TRBV15 and TRBJ2-1): DAMVIQNPRYQVTQFGKPVTLSCSQTLNHNVMYWYQQKSSQAPKLLFHYYDKDFNNEADTPDNFQSRRPNTSFCFLDIRSPGLGDTAMYLCATSRVAPGSGGVYNEQFFGPGTRLTVL.

The genes are TRBV5-5 and TRBJ1-6; TRBD1 is a possible D gene (6 bases). The CDR3 is made up of 16 amino acids. Germline CDR1 SGHKS, CDR2 YYEKEE (reference sequence). Trimming left V 4 bases short and J 6 bases short, with 17 bases between. The CDR3 bases are TGTGCCAGCAGCCACCCGCGGGGGCAGACTAATTCACCCCTCCACTTT. It codes for CASSHPRGQTNSPLHF.

The genes are TRBV11-1 and TRBJ1-1; D is possibly TRBD1 (6 bases). The CDR3 has 15 residues. Germline V gene lookup returns CDR1 SGHAT and CDR2 FQDESV (reference sequence). The germline V and J ends were trimmed by 5 bases and 2 bases, with 15 bases remaining between them. DNA of the CDR3: TGTGCCAGCAGCGCGAACCCAGGGGCTAACACTGAAGCTTTCTTT. It yields the protein CASSANPGANTEAFF.